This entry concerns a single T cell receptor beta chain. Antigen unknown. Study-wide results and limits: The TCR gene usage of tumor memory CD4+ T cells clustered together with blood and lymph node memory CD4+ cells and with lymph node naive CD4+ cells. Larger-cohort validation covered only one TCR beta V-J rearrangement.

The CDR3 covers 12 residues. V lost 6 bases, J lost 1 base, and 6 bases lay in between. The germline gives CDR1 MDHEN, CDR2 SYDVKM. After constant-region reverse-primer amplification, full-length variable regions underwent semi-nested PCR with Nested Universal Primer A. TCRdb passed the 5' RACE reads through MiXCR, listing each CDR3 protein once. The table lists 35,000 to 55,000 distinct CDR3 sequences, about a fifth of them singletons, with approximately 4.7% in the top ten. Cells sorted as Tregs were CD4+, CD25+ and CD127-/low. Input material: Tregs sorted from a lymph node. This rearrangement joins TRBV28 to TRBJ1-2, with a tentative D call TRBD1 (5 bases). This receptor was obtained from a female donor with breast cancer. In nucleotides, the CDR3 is TGTGCCAGCAGCGGACATAACTATGGCTACACCTTC. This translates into CASSGHNYGYTF.